This entry lists 21 T cell receptor beta chains sequenced from one sample in a study of beta chain features in type 1 diabetes. The study reverse transcribed the entire isolated RNA, so it sequenced expressed TCRB transcripts. TCRdb keeps only in-frame clones here, not all; method: immunoSEQ multiplex PCR. The data show approximately 140,000 clones, about 7% seen once. Input material: central memory CD4+ T cells from blood. These receptors all come from a woman in her 30s in good health.

V is TRBV9 and J is TRBJ1-5, with D tentatively TRBD1 (6 bases). The CDR3 covers 15 residues. The germline V gene encodes CDR1 SGDLS and CDR2 YYNGEE. Trimming stripped 4 bases from V and 1 base from J, with 12 bases between. CDR3 coding DNA: TGTGCCAGCAGCAAGGGGGGAGGGAGCAATCAGCCCCAGCATTTT. This sequence encodes CASSKGGGSNQPQHF.

This chain uses TRBV28 with TRBJ1-2; TRBD1 aligns across 7 bases. Germline V gene data show CDR1 as MDHEN and CDR2 as SYDVKM. With V trimmed by 4 bases and J by 8 bases, 10 bases remained unmatched. The CDR3 totals 14 residues. In DNA, the CDR3 is TGTGCCAGCAGTTCTCCACAGGGGACGTGGGGCTACACCTTC. Protein product: CASSSPQGTWGYTF.

This clone came up a few times. This chain joins TRBV29-1 and TRBJ2-3; 9 bases are shared with TRBD1. Germline trimming cut 7 bases from V and 0 bases from J; bases unmatched to any gene: 2. The CDR3 length is 13 residues. CDR1 is SQVTM and CDR2 is ANQGSEA in the germline V gene. CDR3 sequence: CSGTGASTDTQYF. In DNA, the CDR3 is TGCAGCGGGACAGGGGCGAGCACAGATACGCAGTATTTT.

There are a few counts of this clone. This chain connects TRBV29-1 to TRBJ1-1; D not resolved. V was clipped by 0 bases and J by 1 base, with 9 bases between them. Germline values: CDR1 SQVTM, CDR2 ANQGSEA. This CDR3 has 14 amino acids. CDR3 nucleotide sequence: TGCAGCGTTGAAGACGCGACACCGAACACTGAAGCTTTCTTT. As protein: CSVEDATPNTEAFF.

The rearrangement uses TRBV11-2 and TRBJ2-1; 7 bases are shared with TRBD2. Per germline, CDR1 SGHAT and CDR2 FQNNGV. The CDR3 loop spans 18 amino acids. The V gene end was trimmed by 2 bases and the J gene end by 7 bases; junction bases not matched to a gene: 17. The CDR3 sequence is CASSLIEGGSYSRNEQFF. The DNA for the CDR3 is TGTGCCAGCAGCTTAATTGAGGGCGGGAGTTATTCAAGAAATGAGCAGTTCTTC.

Only a few counts were recorded for this clone. The chain's CDR3 is CASSLDPDRSGTEAFF. In DNA form, the CDR3 reads TGTGCCAGCAGCTTAGATCCTGACAGGAGCGGCACTGAAGCTTTCTTT. The chain carries TRBV11-2 and TRBJ1-1; TRBD1 is a possible D gene (6 bases). Germline V gene sequence: CDR1 SGHAT, CDR2 FQNNGV. This CDR3 contains 16 residues. V lost 0 bases and J 4 bases, leaving 15 bases between the germline ends.

This chain connects TRBV30 to TRBJ1-1, with D tentatively TRBD1 (5 bases). Trimming cost V 0 bases and J 3 bases, with 14 bases left between them. Germline loops: CDR1 GTSNPN, CDR2 SVGIG (reference sequence). This CDR3 is built from 15 residues. CDR3 amino acids: CAWSVRGMEDTEAFF. The CDR3 DNA sequence: TGTGCCTGGAGTGTTCGGGGGATGGAGGACACTGAAGCTTTCTTT.

The chain employs TRBV9 and TRBJ2-2, with a tentative D call TRBD1 (6 bases). Germline V CDR1 and CDR2: SGDLS, YYNGEE. The CDR3 extends over 15 amino acids. The ends were cut back, 0 bases at V and 6 bases at J, with 12 bases in the middle. CDR3 bases: TGTGCCAGCAGCGTAGGCGGCAGGGGAGCCGGGGAGCTGTTTTTT. Amino acids: CASSVGGRGAGELFF.

This clone has only a few counts. This chain's CDR3 is CASSGTSGWETQYF. CDR3 coding DNA: TGTGCCAGTTCCGGGACTAGCGGGTGGGAGACCCAGTACTTC. The rearrangement joins TRBV28 to TRBJ2-5; 12 bases map to TRBD2. The J segment lost 5 bases and the V segment lost 9 bases, leaving 7 bases of the junction unmatched. Germline CDR1 MDHEN, CDR2 SYDVKM. The CDR3 runs to 14 residues.

The rearrangement joins TRBV10-2 to TRBJ2-1; TRBD2 matches 9 bases. Germline CDR1 and CDR2: WSHSY and SAAADI. The V segment lost 1 base and the J segment 7 bases; nucleotides outside the gene matches: 11. CDR3 length equals 17 residues. The DNA for the CDR3 is TGCGCCAGCAGTGAGTGGAGGGGGGCGGGAGGGGAGAATGAGCAGTTCTTC. Translation: CASSEWRGAGGENEQFF.

The chain links TRBV10-1 to TRBJ2-7; D is undetermined. V dropped 2 bases and J dropped 2 bases, with 7 bases sitting between them. Germline CDR1 WNHNN, CDR2 SYGVQD (reference sequence). This CDR3 has 13 residues. The CDR3 sequence: CASSERVPYEQYF. The DNA for the CDR3 is TGCGCCAGCAGTGAGCGGGTACCCTACGAGCAGTACTTC.

J is TRBJ1-5 and V is TRBV6-6; 8 bases fit TRBD1. Trimming took 4 bases from V and 4 from J; bases not matched to a gene: 9. Germline CDR1 is MNHNY and CDR2 is SVGAGI (reference sequence). CDR3 length: 16 amino acids. The CDR3 nucleotides read TGTGCCAGCAGTTCGACCGACAGGGGAGGGAATCAGCCCCAGCATTTT. Amino acids: CASSSTDRGGNQPQHF.

This clone appeared a few times. This chain uses TRBV7-2 with TRBJ2-7, with TRBD2 matching over 10 bases. CDR1 is SGHTA and CDR2 is FQGNSA in the germline V gene. There are 15 residues in the CDR3. The junction had 9 bases not matched to a gene; V was cut back by 3 bases and J by 7 bases. CDR3 residues: CASSFKREGLREQYF. As DNA, the CDR3 is TGTGCCAGCAGCTTTAAGCGGGAGGGCCTAAGGGAGCAGTACTTC.

This clone was observed a handful of times. The identical CDR3 is also encoded by other nucleotide sequences in the sample. The chain couples TRBV5-1 to TRBJ2-1; 12 positions match TRBD2. The V gene's germline CDR1 is SGHRS and CDR2 YFSETQ. The ends lost 3 bases at V and 0 bases at J; junction bases unmatched: 4. This CDR3 is built from 17 residues. The CDR3 DNA sequence: TGCGCCAGCAGCTCCGGGGGACTAGCGGGCTCCTACAATGAGCAGTTCTTC. Protein: CASSSGGLAGSYNEQFF.

Ten or more counts support this clone. The CDR3 coding sequence is TGTGCCTCCCAGGGATTGGGGGCCAACGTCCTGACTTTC. The encoded protein is CASQGLGANVLTF. V and J are TRBV30 and TRBJ2-6; tentative D call: TRBD1 (5 bases). V was trimmed by 7 bases and J by 4 bases, leaving 11 bases between them. CDR1 GTSNPN and CDR2 SVGIG come from the germline V gene (reference sequence). CDR3 length: 13 residues.

The gene calls are TRBV5-1 and TRBJ2-5; tentatively, D is TRBD2 (6 bases). CDR1 and CDR2 (germline): SGHRS, YFSETQ. This CDR3 contains 14 residues. The V gene lost 0 bases and the J gene lost 1 base, with 7 bases spanning the gap. CDR3 sequence: CASSLAGAQETQYF. DNA of the CDR3: TGCGCCAGCAGCTTGGCGGGAGCCCAAGAGACCCAGTACTTC.

This clone occurred a few times. This chain joins TRBV7-2 and TRBJ2-5; 9 positions agree with TRBD2. Germline lookup yields CDR1 SGHTA and CDR2 FQGNSA. CDR3 size: 17 residues. J lost 7 bases, V lost 2 bases, and 14 bases had no gene match. The CDR3 loop reads CASSLYAGGDPPGTQYF. In DNA, the CDR3 is TGTGCCAGCAGCTTATATGCGGGAGGGGACCCCCCGGGGACCCAGTACTTC.

A note on this clone: The sample contains more than one DNA sequence encoding this CDR3. V gene TRBV5-1 combines with J gene TRBJ2-3; a weak D match, TRBD2 (5 bases). The CDR3 spans 15 residues. V lost 0 bases and J lost 0, with 8 bases in between. Germline values: CDR1 SGHRS, CDR2 YFSETQ. The CDR3 coding sequence is TGCGCCAGCAGCTTGGGAGGGCAAAGCACAGATACGCAGTATTTT. It is translated as CASSLGGQSTDTQYF.

This clone was seen only a few times. The rearrangement links TRBV5-1 to TRBJ1-4, with a possible D match to TRBD1 (6 bases). This CDR3 is built from 17 residues. V lost 2 bases to trimming and J lost 0 bases, with 14 bases between them. From germline, CDR1 is SGHRS and CDR2 YFSETQ. Here the CDR3 reads CASSFGQGNPTNEKLFF. CDR3 nucleotides: TGCGCCAGCAGCTTCGGTCAGGGGAATCCAACTAATGAAAAACTGTTTTTT.

The chain employs TRBV6-1 and TRBJ2-7; weak D call: TRBD1 (6 bases). The CDR3 has 17 amino acids. Germline-derived CDR1 and CDR2 are MNHNS and SASEGT. The ends were cut back, 10 bases at V and 0 bases at J, with 25 bases in the middle. Here the CDR3 reads CAISERPGTPSSYEQYF. In DNA, the CDR3 is TGTGCCATCAGCGAAAGACCCGGGACACCGAGCTCCTACGAGCAGTACTTC.

This clone was observed a handful of times. The chain joins TRBV5-1 to TRBJ1-1; 7 bases are shared with TRBD1. The germline V gene encodes CDR1 SGHRS and CDR2 YFSETQ. The CDR3 has 15 amino acids. The V segment lost 1 base and the J segment 4 bases; nucleotides outside the gene matches: 7. CDR3 nucleotides: TGCGCCAGCAGCTTGACAGGGGCGCGTAGCACTGAAGCTTTCTTT. This encodes CASSLTGARSTEAFF.